This T cell receptor beta chain was obtained from a study of T cell responses to AZD1222 COVID-19 vaccine. Measured with immunoSEQ multiplex PCR; TCRdb has only the in-frame clones, and not every one. The sample gives fewer than 80,000 clones, 70% to 90% of which show up once; over 8% is in the top ten. Unmatched junction bases numbered 6, after V lost 0 bases and J lost 2 bases. Germline loops: CDR1 SGHKS, CDR2 YYEKEE (reference sequence). The CDR3 runs to 16 residues. Turning to this clone: Its antigen is unknown.

Study findings and constraints: Repertoire collection took place solely once the T cell response had peaked. Regions 160-218 and 743-854 held dominance among vaccine-associated CD4 TCRs, which spanned spike.

The clonotype originates from an adult who received the MenACWY meningococcal vaccine as a control. The sequencing here drew on peripheral blood, taken 28 days after the second dose of the MenACWY control vaccine. V gene TRBV5-5 combines with J gene TRBJ1-2, with 8 bases aligning to TRBD1. The CDR3: CASSLGGQDVNYGYTF. CDR3 in DNA: TGTGCCAGCAGCTTGGGGGGACAGGACGTCAACTATGGCTACACCTTC.